Listed here are 27 T cell receptor beta chains from one sample, sequenced in a study of shared clonotypes between healthy human individuals. Profiled with immunoSEQ multiplex PCR; TCRdb holds only in-frame clones, not every one. The repertoire includes roughly 1.5 million clones, 95% to 99% of them detected once, and approximately 0.44% sits in the top ten. The sequenced material came from naive CD4+ T cells sorted from blood. The subset denotes: CD45RA+ positively selected. The receptors derive from a man aged 30-40 years in good health.

The rearrangement joins TRBV9 to TRBJ2-7, with 9 bases lining up with TRBD1. Trimming took 2 bases from V and 2 from J; bases not matched to a gene: 5. Germline CDR1 and CDR2: SGDLS and YYNGEE. This CDR3 has 15 amino acids. CDR3: CASSVGTGHAYEQYF. Written as DNA, the CDR3 is TGTGCCAGCAGCGTGGGGACAGGGCATGCCTACGAGCAGTACTTC.

J is TRBJ2-3 and V is TRBV5-1; no clear D. Germline V gene data show CDR1 as SGHRS and CDR2 as YFSETQ. V was cut by 0 bases and J by 0 bases, with 8 bases left in between. This CDR3 has 15 residues. The CDR3 spells CASSLALQSTDTQYF. DNA of the CDR3: TGCGCCAGCAGCTTGGCCCTCCAGAGCACAGATACGCAGTATTTT. The whole variable domain, remainder taken from reference TRBV5-1 and TRBJ2-3, is KAGVTQTPRYLIKTRGQQVTLSCSPISGHRSVSWYQQTPGQGLQFLFEYFSETQRNKGNFPGRFSGRQFSNSRSEMNVSTLELGDSALYLCASSLALQSTDTQYFGPGTRLTVL.

This clone was seen once. The chain is built from TRBV2 and TRBJ2-2; the D is unclear. Trimming shortened V by 4 bases and J by 9 bases, and 9 bases separated the two germline ends. CDR1 is SNHLY and CDR2 is FYNNEI in the germline V gene. The CDR3 covers 12 residues. The CDR3, as DNA: TGTGCCAGCAGTGCCCCGCTACGGGAGCTGTTTTTT. Translated, it gives CASSAPLRELFF.

The chain combines TRBV18 with TRBJ1-5; weak D call: TRBD1 (5 bases). V lost 2 bases and J 6 bases, leaving 11 bases between the germline ends. The germline CDR1 and CDR2 sequences are KGHSH and LQKENI. This CDR3 region has 14 residues. DNA for the CDR3: TGTGCCAGCTCACCAGCGCAGGGCTTTCAGCCCCAGCATTTT. The encoded protein is CASSPAQGFQPQHF. The variable domain in full, completed from reference TRBV18 and TRBJ1-5, reads NAGVMQNPRHLVRRRGQEARLRCSPMKGHSHVYWYRQLPEEGLKFMVYLQKENIIDESGMPKERFSAEFPKEGPSILRIQQVVRGDSAAYFCASSPAQGFQPQHFGDGTRLSIL.

The table lists this clone with a count of one. The V gene is TRBV7-9, the J gene TRBJ2-3, with no clear D. V was cut by 1 base and J by 1 base, with 18 bases left in between. This CDR3 contains 18 residues. The V gene's germline CDR1 is SEHNR and CDR2 FQNEAQ (reference sequence). Here the CDR3 DNA reads TGTGCCAGCAGCTTAGTGGCCCTCGGAGCAGGAGGCACAGATACGCAGTATTTT. This gives the protein CASSLVALGAGGTDTQYF. Variable domain in full (rest from reference TRBV7-9 and TRBJ2-3): DTGVSQNPRHKITKRGQNVTFRCDPISEHNRLYWYRQTLGQGPEFLTYFQNEAQLEKSRLLSDRFSAERPKGSFSTLEIQRTEQGDSAMYLCASSLVALGAGGTDTQYFGPGTRLTVL.

In DNA, the CDR3 is TGTGCCAGCAGTTCGCCAGGGTATAGCAATCAGCCCCAGCATTTT. The encoded protein is CASSSPGYSNQPQHF. The V call is TRBV6-5, the J call TRBJ1-5, with a tentative D call TRBD1 (5 bases). Per germline, CDR1 MNHEY and CDR2 SVGAGI. The CDR3 length is 15 residues. Trimming shortened V by 4 bases and J by 0 bases, and 10 bases separated the two germline ends.

V and J are TRBV11-2 and TRBJ1-1; D is unclear. This CDR3 is 15 amino acids long. Germline loops: CDR1 SGHAT, CDR2 FQNNGV. Trimming left V 2 bases short and J 0 bases short, with 10 bases between. In DNA, the CDR3 is TGTGCCAGCAGCTTACAGGTGGTCATGAACACTGAAGCTTTCTTT. As protein: CASSLQVVMNTEAFF.

The chain couples TRBV5-4 to TRBJ2-7; weak D call: TRBD2 (5 bases). V lost 0 bases and J 4 bases, leaving 8 bases between the germline ends. The CDR3 extends over 13 amino acids. Per germline, CDR1 SGHNT and CDR2 YYREEE (reference sequence). The CDR3 sequence is CASSLERRYEQYF. CDR3 bases: TGTGCCAGCAGCTTGGAGCGGCGGTACGAGCAGTACTTC. Full variable domain (outside the CDR3, taken from reference TRBV5-4 and TRBJ2-7): ETGVTQSPTHLIKTRGQQVTLRCSSQSGHNTVSWYQQALGQGPQFIFQYYREEENGRGNFPPRFSGLQFPNYSSELNVNALELDDSALYLCASSLERRYEQYFGPGTRLTVT.

As concerns this clone: This same CDR3 is encoded by further DNA sequences in the sample. The chain uses TRBV9 and TRBJ2-1, with 8 bases fitting TRBD2. CDR3 length: 15 residues. Germline V gene lookup returns CDR1 SGDLS and CDR2 YYNGEE. V shed 0 bases, J shed 7 bases, and the junction held 6 bases outside the gene matches. The CDR3: CASSVAGGPRNEQFF. The DNA for the CDR3 is TGTGCCAGCAGCGTAGCGGGAGGGCCTAGGAATGAGCAGTTCTTC.

This chain joins TRBV7-9 and TRBJ2-1; a weak D match, TRBD1 (6 bases). Germline V lookup: CDR1 SEHNR, CDR2 FQNEAQ (reference sequence). Trimming removed 5 bases at V and 7 bases at J, with 12 bases between. The length of the CDR3 is 13 residues. The chain's CDR3 is CASSLQGGNEQFF. In DNA, the CDR3 is TGTGCCAGCAGCCTACAGGGCGGTAATGAGCAGTTCTTC.

This chain joins TRBV2 and TRBJ1-2; D is perhaps TRBD1 (5 bases). The CDR3 has 13 amino acids. CDR1 SNHLY and CDR2 FYNNEI come from the germline V gene. The V end was cut by 2 bases, the J end by 10 bases, with 14 bases between. The CDR3 DNA follows: TGTGCCAGCAGTGAACGGCAGGGACTGGACTACACCTTC. The encoded protein is CASSERQGLDYTF.

The chain links TRBV7-9 to TRBJ2-7, with 8 nucleotides matching TRBD1. This CDR3 comprises 17 residues. Per the germline V gene, CDR1 is SEHNR and CDR2 is FQNEAQ (reference sequence). Losses at the gene ends were 3 bases for V and 4 bases for J; bases not matched to a gene: 14. The CDR3 spells CASSLGSGQGARYEQYF. The CDR3 DNA reads TGTGCCAGCAGCTTGGGATCGGGGCAGGGGGCGCGGTACGAGCAGTACTTC.

The count of this clone is one. The chain combines TRBV27 with TRBJ2-4; TRBD2 might be the D (6 bases). Per the germline V gene, CDR1 is MNHEY and CDR2 is SMNVEV (reference sequence). CDR3 length: 16 residues. Trimming cost V 5 bases and J 0 bases, with 14 bases left between them. The CDR3 coding sequence is TGTGCCAGCAGTCGGGGGACCCCTGTAGCCAAAAACATTCAGTACTTC. Translation: CASSRGTPVAKNIQYF.

The chain has TRBV5-5 and TRBJ1-5; D is uncertain. This CDR3 spans 15 amino acids. Trimming left V 4 bases short and J 1 base short, with 12 bases between. Germline lookup yields CDR1 SGHKS and CDR2 YYEKEE (reference sequence). The CDR3 protein is CASSPLPASNQPQHF. CDR3 sequence (DNA): TGTGCCAGCAGCCCGCTCCCTGCAAGCAATCAGCCCCAGCATTTT.

CDR3 nucleotides: TGTGCCAGCAGGGTCGACTCACATACGCAGTATTTT. This translates into CASRVDSHTQYF. This chain connects TRBV2 to TRBJ2-3, with D unclear. Trimming removed 6 bases at V and 7 bases at J, with 11 bases between. The CDR3 totals 12 residues. Germline CDR1 reads SNHLY; CDR2 reads FYNNEI.

Here the CDR3 DNA reads TGTGCCAGCAGCGTAGCAGCGGGAGGGTACTACAATGAGCAGTTCTTC. Amino acid sequence: CASSVAAGGYYNEQFF. The V call is TRBV9, the J call TRBJ2-1, with TRBD2 matching over 10 bases. Per germline, CDR1 SGDLS and CDR2 YYNGEE. The length of the CDR3 is 16 residues. Unmatched junction bases numbered 3, after V lost 0 bases and J lost 3 bases. Based on the CDR3 plus reference TRBV9 and TRBJ2-1, the full variable domain is DSGVTQTPKHLITATGQRVTLRCSPRSGDLSVYWYQQSLDQGLQFLIQYYNGEERAKGNILERFSAQQFPDLHSELNLSSLELGDSALYFCASSVAAGGYYNEQFFGPGTRLTVL.

This chain links TRBV7-3 with TRBJ2-1; TRBD2 matches 7 bases. The CDR3 sequence is 14 residues long. Germline lookup yields CDR1 SGHTA and CDR2 FQGTGA. The V gene end was trimmed by 5 bases and the J gene end by 7 bases; junction bases not matched to a gene: 8. The CDR3 nucleotides read TGTGCCAGCAGCCCCAAACCCGGGAGGAATGAGCAGTTCTTC. This encodes CASSPKPGRNEQFF. Supplemented by reference TRBV7-3 and TRBJ2-1, the full variable domain reads GAGVSQTPSNKVTEKGKYVELRCDPISGHTALYWYRQSLGQGPEFLIYFQGTGAADDSGLPNDRFFAVRPEGSVSTLKIQRTERGDSAVYLCASSPKPGRNEQFFGPGTRLTVL.

The chain employs TRBV18 and TRBJ1-1, with TRBD1 as a possible D gene (5 bases). The CDR3 is 14 amino acids. Deletions cut 3 bases from V and 6 bases from J, with 14 bases between. The V gene's germline CDR1 is KGHSH and CDR2 LQKENI. The CDR3 protein is CASSPLGARAEAFF. Here the CDR3 DNA reads TGTGCCAGCTCACCCCTCGGGGCGCGGGCTGAAGCTTTCTTT.

Regarding this clone: Other DNA sequences from this sample encode an identical CDR3 as well. The V gene is TRBV5-1, the J gene TRBJ2-3; 8 nucleotides match TRBD2. This CDR3 has 14 residues. J was trimmed by 1 base and V by 2 bases; bases with no gene match: 0. Germline assignment: CDR1 SGHRS and CDR2 YFSETQ. CDR3 sequence: CASSLLAGTDTQYF. The CDR3 DNA reads TGCGCCAGCAGCTTACTAGCGGGCACAGATACGCAGTATTTT.

To note about this clone: This sample also contains other DNA sequences that code for the same CDR3. The J gene is TRBJ2-3, the V gene TRBV7-2, with 11 bases identical to TRBD2. V dropped 1 base and J dropped 0; count of bases not matched to a gene: 0. In germline, CDR1 is SGHTA, CDR2 FQGNSA. This CDR3 contains 16 residues. This CDR3 is CASSLGTSGSTDTQYF. The CDR3 DNA is TGTGCCAGCAGCTTAGGGACTAGCGGGAGCACAGATACGCAGTATTTT.

This chain joins TRBV29-1 and TRBJ1-2, with 11 positions matching TRBD1. The CDR3 is made up of 15 amino acids. The germline CDR1 and CDR2 sequences are SQVTM and ANQGSEA. V shed 6 bases and J 4 bases; nucleotides not matched to a gene: 10. CDR3 loop: CSVRAGTGGVYGYTF. The CDR3 region has the DNA TGCAGCGTGAGAGCAGGGACAGGGGGAGTCTATGGCTACACCTTC.

This clone was counted once. This rearrangement joins TRBV28 to TRBJ2-7; 14 nucleotides align to TRBD2. Germline trimming cut 8 bases from V and 3 bases from J; bases unmatched to any gene: 15. Germline V gives CDR1 MDHEN, CDR2 SYDVKM. CDR3 length equals 18 residues. The DNA of the CDR3 is TGTGCCAGCGCCGACCTGGGGACTAGCGGGAGAAAGTACTACGAGCAGTACTTC. It translates to CASADLGTSGRKYYEQYF.

This CDR3 reads CASSLDVPRSTDTQYF. CDR3 bases: TGCGCCAGCAGCTTGGATGTCCCCCGCAGCACAGATACGCAGTATTTT. The chain carries TRBV5-1 and TRBJ2-3, with no clear D. Trimming took off 0 bases at V and 0 bases at J, with 11 bases between the two ends. This CDR3 spans 16 amino acids. Germline V CDR1 and CDR2: SGHRS, YFSETQ.

This CDR3 reads CASSYSMGQGSETQYF. CDR3 nucleotides: TGTGCCAGCAGTTACTCGATGGGACAGGGATCAGAGACCCAGTACTTC. The rearrangement links TRBV6-5 to TRBJ2-5; 9 nucleotides line up with TRBD1. Trimming at V came to 0 bases and at J to 4 bases, leaving 6 bases not matched to a gene. Germline V CDR1 and CDR2: MNHEY, SVGAGI. The CDR3 loop spans 16 amino acids.

This chain connects TRBV28 to TRBJ1-2, with D possibly TRBD1 on 6 matching bases. From germline, CDR1 is MDHEN and CDR2 SYDVKM. This CDR3 has 11 amino acids. Trimming took off 7 bases at V and 8 bases at J, with 11 bases between the two ends. CDR3 protein: CASTSGVGYTF. Here the CDR3 DNA reads TGTGCCAGCACCTCAGGGGTCGGCTACACCTTC.

V usage is TRBV28 and J usage is TRBJ2-3; the D gene is possibly TRBD2 (5 bases). Looked up from germline, CDR1 is MDHEN and CDR2 is SYDVKM. V was clipped by 6 bases and J by 9 bases, with 22 bases between them. There are 15 residues in the CDR3. CDR3 residues: CASRMPGSPGVTQYF. As DNA, the CDR3 is TGTGCCAGCAGAATGCCGGGGAGCCCCGGTGTAACGCAGTATTTT.

This chain connects TRBV28 to TRBJ1-2; D remains unclear. The CDR3 runs to 14 residues. V dropped 1 base and J dropped 6 bases, with 12 bases sitting between them. Germline-derived CDR1 and CDR2 are MDHEN and SYDVKM. CDR3 sequence: CASSLSGVVDGYTF. The CDR3 DNA reads as TGTGCCAGCAGTTTATCAGGCGTGGTTGATGGCTACACCTTC.